These 22 T cell receptor beta chains came from one sample sequenced in a study of blood T cell repertoires in COVID-19. Generated by immunoSEQ multiplex PCR, the TCRdb table keeps only in-frame clones and is missing some. Among tens of thousands of clones, 90% were seen once, and the ten largest hold around 1.3%. Specimen: peripheral blood. The receptors come from a man in his sixties with acute or convalescent COVID-19.

V is TRBV7-9 and J is TRBJ1-1; D is possibly TRBD1 (6 bases). The CDR3 runs to 15 residues. V lost 0 bases and J lost 5, with 13 bases in between. Germline V CDR1 and CDR2: SEHNR, FQNEAQ (reference sequence). The CDR3 DNA sequence: TGTGCCAGCAGCTTAGCGCAAGGGGGGGAGACTGAAGCTTTCTTT. This gives the protein CASSLAQGGETEAFF.

A remark on this clone: A much more abundant neighbour one base away suggests this may be a read error. In DNA, the CDR3 is TGTGCCAGCAGCAAAACTACCCCTACGGCCGGGACACTCCAAGAGACCCAGTACTTC. Its translation: CASSKTTPTAGTLQETQYF. The chain employs TRBV21-1 and TRBJ2-5; TRBD1 reflects the table's D call only, with no check against the DNA. TRBV21-1 is described as a pseudogene. CDR3 length: 19 residues.

This clone was recorded only once. The chain has TRBV25-1 and TRBJ1-1; D gene unclear. V was shortened by 3 bases and J by 4 bases, with 6 bases between the two germline ends. This CDR3 has 12 amino acids. Germline CDR1 reads MGHDK; CDR2 reads SYGVNS. The CDR3, as DNA: TGTGCCAGCAGTGACCCGAGCACTGAAGCTTTCTTT. Amino acid sequence: CASSDPSTEAFF. Full variable domain (outside the CDR3, taken from reference TRBV25-1 and TRBJ1-1): EADIYQTPRYLVIGTGKKITLECSQTMGHDKMYWYQQDPGMELHLIHYSYGVNSTEKGDLSSESTVSRIRTEHFPLTLESARPSHTSQYLCASSDPSTEAFFGQGTRLTVV.

This clone showed up just a few times. The V call is TRBV10-3, the J call TRBJ1-1; tentative D call: TRBD1 (6 bases). The germline gives CDR1 ENHRY, CDR2 SYGVKD. Trimming left V 10 bases short and J 4 bases short, with 13 bases between. The CDR3 runs 12 residues. CDR3 residues: CASRQETTEAFF. CDR3 bases: TGTGCCAGCCGACAGGAAACCACTGAAGCTTTCTTT.

The chain couples TRBV11-2 to TRBJ2-3; 8 bases line up with TRBD1. V lost 4 bases and J lost 1; bases outside the gene matches: 7. Germline assignment: CDR1 SGHAT and CDR2 FQNNGV. CDR3 length: 16 residues. The CDR3 DNA is TGTGCCAGCAGCTACAGACAGGGGATTGGCACAGATACGCAGTATTTT. Protein product: CASSYRQGIGTDTQYF.

This clone came up a few times. The rearrangement links TRBV7-9 to TRBJ1-2; 7 nucleotides match TRBD1. Germline loops: CDR1 SEHNR, CDR2 FQNEAQ (reference sequence). There are 14 residues in the CDR3. V shed 5 bases and J 3 bases; nucleotides not matched to a gene: 6. The CDR3 DNA follows: TGTGCCAGCAGCCCAAGGGGGCATGACTATGGCTACACCTTC. As protein: CASSPRGHDYGYTF.

Points on this clone: The same CDR3 arises from other DNA sequences in this sample as well. This sequence joins TRBV5-6 and TRBJ1-6, with D uncertain. Germline values: CDR1 SGHDT, CDR2 YYEEEE. CDR3 length equals 15 residues. The germline V and J ends were trimmed by 4 bases and 0 bases, with 8 bases remaining between them. The CDR3 loop reads CASSPPGSYNSPLHF. DNA for the CDR3: TGTGCCAGCAGCCCCCCCGGCTCCTATAATTCACCCCTCCACTTT.

The V call is TRBV5-6, the J call TRBJ1-1, with TRBD1 matching over 7 bases. The germline CDR1 and CDR2 sequences are SGHDT and YYEEEE. Trimming cost V 0 bases and J 4 bases; bases outside gene matches: 6. The CDR3 runs 15 residues. CDR3 residues: CASSLENRGGTEAFF. The CDR3 bases are TGTGCCAGCAGCTTGGAGAACAGGGGCGGCACTGAAGCTTTCTTT. Full variable domain (rest looked up from reference TRBV5-6 and TRBJ1-1): DAGVTQSPTHLIKTRGQQVTLRCSPKSGHDTVSWYQQALGQGPQFIFQYYEEEERQRGNFPDRFSGHQFPNYSSELNVNALLLGDSALYLCASSLENRGGTEAFFGQGTRLTVV.

V and J are TRBV18 and TRBJ1-4, with unresolved D. With 2 bases removed from V and 0 bases from J, the gap between germline ends came to 4 bases. Germline V gene data show CDR1 as KGHSH and CDR2 as LQKENI. This CDR3 comprises 14 residues. The CDR3 bases are TGTGCCAGCTCACCAACGGCAACTAATGAAAAACTGTTTTTT. As protein: CASSPTATNEKLFF.

Details on this clone: Germline and junction disagree at one end, which may indicate a read error. This rearrangement joins TRBV7-2 to TRBJ1-1; 7 nucleotides line up with TRBD1. There are 13 residues in the CDR3. Looked up from germline, CDR1 is SGHTA and CDR2 is FQGNSA. CDR3 sequence: CASTSSGGPKGLF. The CDR3 coding sequence is TGTGCCAGCACATCATCAGGGGGGCCGAAGGGTCTCTTT. Based on the CDR3 plus reference TRBV7-2 and TRBJ1-1, the full variable domain is GAGVSQSPSNKVTEKGKDVELRCDPISGHTALYWYRQSLGQGLEFLIYFQGNSAPDKSGLPSDRFSAERTGGSVSTLTIQRTQQEDSAVYLCASTSSGGPKGLFGQGTRLTVV.

This clone was recorded once. V and J are TRBV24-1 and TRBJ2-5; tentative D call: TRBD1 (6 bases). The CDR3 spans 15 residues. V was cut by 0 bases and J by 6 bases, with 13 bases left in between. Germline values: CDR1 KGHDR, CDR2 SFDVKD. The CDR3 is CATSDLEGVRQTQYF. CDR3 DNA: TGTGCCACCAGTGATTTGGAGGGGGTCAGGCAGACCCAGTACTTC.

The J gene is TRBJ2-1, the V gene TRBV6-6; D is unclear. Germline lookup yields CDR1 MNHNY and CDR2 SVGAGI (reference sequence). The length of the CDR3 is 13 residues. V dropped 4 bases and J dropped 4 bases, with 8 bases sitting between them. The CDR3, as DNA: TGTGCCAGCAGTTCTACTATTTACAATGAGCAGTTCTTC. Translated: CASSSTIYNEQFF.

V and J are TRBV5-6 and TRBJ1-3; D is unresolved. The germline CDR1 and CDR2 sequences are SGHDT and YYEEEE. This CDR3 is built from 15 residues. The V gene lost 1 base and the J gene lost 4 bases, with 12 bases spanning the gap. In DNA form, the CDR3 reads TGTGCCAGCAGCTTGTGGGCGGGAATAGGAAACACCATATATTTT. As protein: CASSLWAGIGNTIYF.

The chain carries TRBV5-1 and TRBJ2-5, with TRBD1 matching 9 bases. There are 15 residues in the CDR3. CDR1 is SGHRS and CDR2 is YFSETQ in the germline V gene. Unmatched junction bases numbered 9, after V lost 4 bases and J lost 5 bases. The CDR3: CASSAGQGKRETQYF. The CDR3 coding sequence is TGCGCCAGCAGCGCAGGACAGGGGAAGAGGGAGACCCAGTACTTC.

The gene calls are TRBV9 and TRBJ2-3; D remains ambiguous. The V end lost 0 bases, the J end lost 2 bases, and 10 bases lay between the germline ends. CDR1 is SGDLS and CDR2 is YYNGEE in the germline V gene. The CDR3 contains 15 residues. The CDR3 sequence: CASSVVPQLTDTQYF. CDR3 sequence (DNA): TGTGCCAGCAGCGTAGTCCCTCAACTCACAGATACGCAGTATTTT.

The V and J genes are TRBV19 and TRBJ2-3; possible D gene TRBD2, 7 bases. Per germline, CDR1 LNHDA and CDR2 SQIVND (reference sequence). This CDR3 has 16 residues. The germline V and J ends were trimmed by 2 bases and 3 bases, with 15 bases remaining between them. The CDR3 loop reads CASSITGGARTDTQYF. Here the CDR3 DNA reads TGTGCCAGTAGTATAACGGGGGGCGCAAGGACAGATACGCAGTATTTT.

The chain combines TRBV7-9 with TRBJ1-4; tentative D call: TRBD1 (5 bases). Germline loops: CDR1 SEHNR, CDR2 FQNEAQ (reference sequence). V shed 2 bases and J shed 0 bases, with 16 bases lying between them. The CDR3 loop spans 18 amino acids. The CDR3: CASSLLGVHGATNEKLFF. Written as DNA, the CDR3 is TGTGCCAGCAGCTTACTAGGGGTTCACGGTGCAACTAATGAAAAACTGTTTTTT.

V gene TRBV10-3 combines with J gene TRBJ1-5; 7 bases match TRBD1. The V and J ends lost 4 bases and 4 bases, in that order; junction bases with no gene match: 4. This CDR3 spans 14 amino acids. Germline CDR1 and CDR2: ENHRY and SYGVKD. The CDR3 spells CAISAGTENQPQHF. CDR3 DNA sequence: TGTGCCATCAGTGCCGGGACAGAGAATCAGCCCCAGCATTTT.

The chain has TRBV19 and TRBJ1-1, with TRBD1 as a possible D gene (6 bases). Germline V lookup: CDR1 LNHDA, CDR2 SQIVND (reference sequence). With 2 bases removed from V and 4 bases from J, the gap between germline ends came to 17 bases. The CDR3 loop spans 16 amino acids. The CDR3 DNA is TGTGCCAGTAGTATAAGGAACAGGGCTGTTGGCACTGAAGCTTTCTTT. Translated, it gives CASSIRNRAVGTEAFF.

The chain combines TRBV2 with TRBJ2-1; TRBD2 aligns across 8 bases. V was pared by 3 bases and J by 0 bases, with 4 bases of the junction left unmatched. Germline loops: CDR1 SNHLY, CDR2 FYNNEI. The CDR3 totals 16 residues. The CDR3 coding sequence is TGTGCCAGCAGTGAGCGTGGGACTAGCTCCTACAATGAGCAGTTCTTC. Translating it yields CASSERGTSSYNEQFF.

The CDR3 sequence: CASSRGWGYTF. The CDR3 DNA reads as TGTGCCAGCAGCCGCGGTTGGGGCTACACCTTC. This chain joins TRBV12-3 or TRBV12-4 and TRBJ1-2; D is undetermined. V was clipped by 6 bases and J by 8 bases, with 10 bases between them. This CDR3 is 11 amino acids long.

The rearrangement uses TRBV15 and TRBJ1-5; D is unresolved. Trimming cost V 3 bases and J 8 bases, with 11 bases left between them. Germline CDR1 reads LNHNV; CDR2 reads YYDKDF (reference sequence). The CDR3 consists of 13 residues. The CDR3 here is CATSSLLEEPQHF. Here the CDR3 DNA reads TGTGCCACCAGCAGCCTCCTAGAGGAGCCCCAGCATTTT.